The following is a TCR beta chain sequence with its context. Here immunoSEQ multiplex PCR was the method, and the copy in TCRdb shows in-frame clones only, minus some. The sample holds about 13,000 clones, around four fifths seen once. The source of the sample is a study of PD-1 blockade in classical Hodgkin lymphoma. The CDR3 runs to 15 residues. Germline V gene lookup returns CDR1 LNHDA and CDR2 SQIVND (reference sequence). J was trimmed by 2 bases and V by 8 bases; bases with no gene match: 8. After autologous stem cell transplantation all patients relapsed, and prior brentuximab vedotin exposure differed between cohorts.

The clonotype comes from a human donor with classical Hodgkin lymphoma. The material sequenced was peripheral blood mononuclear cells (PBMCs), taken at baseline. V is TRBV19 and J is TRBJ2-3, with TRBD2 matching over 9 bases. CDR3 DNA: TGTGCCAGTGCCTGGGGACTAGCAACCACAGATACGCAGTATTTT. Translation: CASAWGLATTDTQYF.